This T cell receptor (beta chain) is drawn from a study of persistence of HIV-infected CD4 T cells. Study background: Up to about 200 mL blood was drawn at multiple time points; a couple of donors had single-time leukapheresis.

Findings and caveats of the study: CMV- and Gag-responding cells had lower TCRbeta richness than CD3/CD28-responding cells.

Trimming took 5 bases from V and 9 from J, leaving 13 bases between them. This CDR3 comprises 13 residues. Germline V gene data show CDR1 as SGHVS and CDR2 as FNYEAQ. A word on this clone: The antigen is not known.

Cells were stimulated with CMV-infected fibroblast lysates at 8 to 10 ug/mL. Sorting of responding CD4+ T cells relied on upregulated CD40 ligand together with CD69. This was the immunoSEQ version 4 assay in survey mode. TCRdb keeps only in-frame clones here, not all; method: immunoSEQ multiplex PCR. This sample carries approximately 20,000 clones, about 84% of them seen once, and the ten largest clones take about 6.8%. This sample comprised CD4+ T cells sorted from PBMCs after roughly 20-hour stimulation, obtained from a patient who received antiretroviral therapy. The rearrangement uses TRBV7-6 and TRBJ2-2; no firm D call. The clonotype originates from an adult man with HIV who was CMV-seropositive. The CDR3, as DNA: TGTGCCAGCAGCCCCGACCCGCAGCGGGAGCTGTTTTTT. This encodes CASSPDPQRELFF.